This T cell receptor (beta chain) is from a study of identifying expanded T cells in peripheral blood. Study-level results: Technical replicates showed around 1.2 changed clones; roughly two weeks 15 to 20; four weeks 19.

V was clipped by 4 bases and J by 7 bases; unmatched bases: 4. Germline V gene lookup returns CDR1 SGHRS and CDR2 YFSETQ. The CDR3 is 14 amino acids. Here immunoSEQ multiplex PCR was the method, and the copy in TCRdb shows in-frame clones only, minus some. The repertoire holds 70,000 to 100,000 clones, 75% to 90% seen once, with 5.5% to 6.5% in the top ten. As for this clone: Its antigen is as yet unknown.

The sequencing sample was made of blood. This TCR was recovered from a person aged 18 to 70 in good health. V is TRBV5-1 and J is TRBJ1-6; the match to TRBD1 covers 8 bases. CDR3 region: CASSQTGANSPLHF. CDR3 nucleotides: TGCGCCAGCAGCCAGACAGGGGCCAATTCACCCCTCCACTTT. Together with reference TRBV5-1 and TRBJ1-6, the CDR3 gives the full variable domain: KAGVTQTPRYLIKTRGQQVTLSCSPISGHRSVSWYQQTPGQGLQFLFEYFSETQRNKGNFPGRFSGRQFSNSRSEMNVSTLELGDSALYLCASSQTGANSPLHFGNGTRLTVT.